Detailed here is one T cell receptor (beta chain). Its target is unknown. Each sample yielded at least 5 micrograms of PBMC total RNA. The sample is drawn from a study of blood T cells in healthy people across ages. For the second PCR, which ran for roughly 6 to 11 cycles, a sample-barcoded 5' primer and a J-beta primer mix were used. TCRdb analysed the 5' RACE reads with MiXCR anew, one entry per CDR3 protein. The profile shows fewer than 700,000 distinct CDR3 sequences, around half of them singletons. General study results and limits: While age rose, TCR beta diversity per million T cells dropped in a roughly linear way. Unsorted PBMC material precluded a definitive naive versus antigen-experienced comparison.

The V gene lost 4 bases and the J gene lost 4 bases, with 11 bases spanning the gap. The length of the CDR3 is 13 residues. The germline CDR1 and CDR2 sequences are DFQATT and SNEGSKA (reference sequence). This sequence originates from an elderly man in good health. Material: blood. The genes are TRBV20-1 and TRBJ2-1; the D gene is possibly TRBD2 (6 bases). The CDR3 loop is CSATGTSYNEQFF. The CDR3 nucleotides read TGCAGTGCTACCGGGACTTCTTACAATGAGCAGTTCTTC.